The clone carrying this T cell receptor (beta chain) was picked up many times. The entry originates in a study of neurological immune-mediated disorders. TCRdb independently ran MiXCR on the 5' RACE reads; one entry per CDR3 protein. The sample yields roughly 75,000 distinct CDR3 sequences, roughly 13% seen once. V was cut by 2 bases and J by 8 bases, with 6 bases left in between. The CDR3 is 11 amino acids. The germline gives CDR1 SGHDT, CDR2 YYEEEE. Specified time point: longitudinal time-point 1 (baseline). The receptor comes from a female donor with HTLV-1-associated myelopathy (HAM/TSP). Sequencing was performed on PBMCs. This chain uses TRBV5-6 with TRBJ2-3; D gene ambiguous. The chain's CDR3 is CASSFRGTQYF. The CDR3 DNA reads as TGTGCCAGCAGCTTTCGTGGTACGCAGTATTTT. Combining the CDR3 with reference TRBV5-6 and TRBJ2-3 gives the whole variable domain DAGVTQSPTHLIKTRGQQVTLRCSPKSGHDTVSWYQQALGQGPQFIFQYYEEEERQRGNFPDRFSGHQFPNYSSELNVNALLLGDSALYLCASSFRGTQYFGPGTRLTVL.